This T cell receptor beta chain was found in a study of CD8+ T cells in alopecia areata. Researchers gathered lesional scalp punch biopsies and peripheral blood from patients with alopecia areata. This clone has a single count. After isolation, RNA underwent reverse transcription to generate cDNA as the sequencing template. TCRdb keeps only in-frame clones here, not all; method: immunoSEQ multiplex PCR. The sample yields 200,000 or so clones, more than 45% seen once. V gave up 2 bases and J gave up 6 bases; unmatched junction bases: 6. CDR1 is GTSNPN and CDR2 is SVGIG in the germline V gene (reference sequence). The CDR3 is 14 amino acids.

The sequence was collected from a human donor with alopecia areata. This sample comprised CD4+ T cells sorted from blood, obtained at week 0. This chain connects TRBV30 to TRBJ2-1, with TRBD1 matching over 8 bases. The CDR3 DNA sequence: TGTGCCTGGAGTAGTTGGACAGGGATCAATGAGCAGTTCTTC. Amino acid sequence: CAWSSWTGINEQFF.